Sequencing of this TCR beta chain was carried out in a study of T cells in Graves' hyperthyroidism and ophthalmopathy. Study information: Blood from the periphery was taken at initial diagnosis, before any treatment. Points from the study as a whole: The model foresaw ophthalmopathy a median around 6.4 months prior to onset. Most clonotypes expanded in thyroid above 0.001 were likewise present in blood.

Inclusion characteristics of ophthalmopathy patients comprised a Clinical Activity Score of at least 3, a NOSPECS grade of at least 4, and duration under 3 months. The CDR3 runs to 15 residues. CDR1 is SNHLY and CDR2 is FYNNEI in the germline V gene. Trimming shortened V by 1 base and J by 3 bases, and 12 bases separated the two germline ends. This clonotype was seen ten or more times. What it binds is unknown. It was RNA transcripts that yielded the amplified TCR beta CDR3 regions. Using the HTBI primer set, a first-round RT-PCR was run on the TCR CDR3. TCRdb reprocessed the multiplex PCR reads via MiXCR and lists one record per CDR3 protein. Counted here are about 600,000 distinct CDR3 sequences, about 14% occurring once; the ten biggest clones make up under 15%.

Sequencing input: blood. V and J are TRBV2 and TRBJ2-5; D possibly corresponds to TRBD2 (6 bases). The sequence came from a woman aged 45-59 years with Graves' ophthalmopathy. DNA of the CDR3: TGTGCCAGCAGTGAAGGGTCTAGCGTAAAAGAGACCCAGTACTTC. Translated: CASSEGSSVKETQYF.